A single TCR beta chain is shown here with its context. Its specificity is unknown. The sample holds other DNA sequences that translate to the same CDR3. The sample comes from a study of shared clonotypes between healthy human individuals. The overall study: Each donor had three CD4 naive, three CD4 memory, two CD8 naive and one CD8 memory plate. Overall study findings and caveats: Unshared clonotypes carried lower generation probabilities than those common to all four donors.

TCRdb's copy holds only in-frame clones and misses some; the assay was immunoSEQ multiplex PCR. Here the sample spans a few million clones, approximately 95% being singletons. The sequencing sample was made of naive CD4+ T cells from PBMCs. The subset is: CD45RA+ positively selected. The source of this sequence is a man between 18 and 29 years old in good health. Some clones in this sample may be carry-over from other donors' samples.

The CDR3 DNA reads TGTGCCAGCAGCCTTGGACGCGCCCGGGAGACCCAGTACTTC. Its protein product is CASSLGRARETQYF. The rearrangement links TRBV7-2 to TRBJ2-5; no clear D gene. Per germline, CDR1 SGHTA and CDR2 FQGNSA. This CDR3 region has 14 residues. V lost 5 bases, J lost 5 bases, and 15 bases lay in between.